A selection of T cell receptor beta chains follows, all from one sample in a study of T cell changes during pregnancy in multiple sclerosis. Sequencing was performed with immunoSEQ multiplex PCR; in TCRdb, only in-frame clones are kept and a portion is missing. The sample has fewer than 50,000 clones, about 90% seen once. Sequenced here: CD8+ T cells from peripheral blood mononuclear cells, sampled in the first trimester of pregnancy. The receptor source for this set is a female donor with multiple sclerosis, enrolled in a pregnancy study. Both conserved end residues are part of each CDR3. The D gene is left open where the match is weak.

TRBD1	TRBV6-5	TRBJ1-2	CASSYSGQGGAGTF
NA	TRBV7-2	TRBJ1-5	CASSRDLYQPQHF
TRBD2	TRBV5-1	TRBJ2-1	CASSGGGGTYNEQFF
TRBD2	TRBV29-1	TRBJ2-1	CSVVGTSASHSYNEQFF
NA	TRBV7-3	TRBJ2-5	CASSSEGGEGETQYF
TRBD1	TRBV29-1	TRBJ1-4	CSVGGQASTNEKLFF
NA	TRBV4-3	TRBJ1-5	CASSQGQESQPQHF
NA	TRBV11-2	TRBJ1-1	CASSLEGQVNTEAFF
TRBD2	TRBV7-3	TRBJ2-1	CASSLRLAGSSYNEQFF
NA	TRBV27	TRBJ2-1	CASSLVAGPGGTGRAYNEQFF
NA	TRBV28	TRBJ1-2	CASSWAGSPRSYGYTF
NA	TRBV27	TRBJ1-5	CASSLERWNQPQHF
TRBD1	TRBV23-1	TRBJ1-4	CASSPGQGNRKNDGKLFF